This is a list of T cell receptor beta chains from one sample in a study of blood T cell repertoires in COVID-19. Profiled with immunoSEQ multiplex PCR; TCRdb holds only in-frame clones, not every one. The sample comprises some 170,000 clones, 85% of which are singletons, and approximately 6.2% rests with the top ten. Sequenced sample: PBMCs or T cells enriched from blood (not recorded which). The receptor source for this set is a man in his forties who had recovered from COVID-19. The CDR3 runs from the conserved cysteine through the conserved F or W. A D gene is named only where the DNA matches it firmly. A clone size is listed for some rows: how often the clone was seen (once, few, many), or a class if it is expanded.

TRBD1,.,TRBJ1-2,TRBV19,CASSADRGGNYGYTF,TGTGCCAGTAGTGCGGACAGGGGGGGGAACTATGGCTACACCTTC
.,.,TRBJ2-1,TRBV20-1,CSARGAGEQFF,TGCAGTGCTAGGGGGGCGGGCGAGCAGTTCTTC
TRBD2,once,TRBJ2-7,TRBV5-1,CASSTSGSPYEQYF,TGCGCCAGCAGCACTAGCGGGAGCCCCTACGAGCAGTACTTC
.,.,TRBJ1-2,TRBV28,CASTSGDWEGGYTF,TGTGCCAGCACTTCAGGGGATTGGGAGGGTGGCTACACCTTC
TRBD1,.,TRBJ2-7,TRBV9,CASSVGDRVTEQYF,TGTGCCAGCAGCGTAGGGGACAGGGTGACCGAGCAGTACTTC
.,.,TRBJ1-5,TRBV6-5,CASRDTGLVQPQHF,TGTGCCAGCAGAGATACAGGGTTGGTTCAGCCCCAGCATTTT
.,.,TRBJ2-3,TRBV30,CAWSVQAWTDTQYF,TGTGCCTGGAGTGTACAGGCGTGGACAGATACGCAGTATTTT
.,.,TRBJ1-5,TRBV7-9,CASSLDSLSDQPQHF,TGTGCCAGCAGCTTAGATAGTTTGTCTGATCAGCCCCAGCATTTT
TRBD1,.,TRBJ1-5,TRBV2,CASSGTTGGLSNQPQHF,TGTGCCAGCAGTGGAACCACAGGGGGCCTTAGCAATCAGCCCCAGCATTTT
.,few,TRBJ1-2,TRBV9,CASSGGQRYDGYTF,TGTGCCAGCAGCGGAGGACAGCGCTACGATGGCTACACCTTC
.,once,TRBJ2-3,TRBV7-9,CASSHYRDAADTQYF,TGTGCCAGCAGCCACTACAGGGACGCCGCAGATACGCAGTATTTT
TRBD2,.,TRBJ2-5,TRBV11-3,CASSSQTSGDRETQYF,TGTGCCAGCAGCTCTCAGACTAGCGGGGATAGGGAGACCCAGTACTTC
TRBD1,.,TRBJ1-1,TRBV6-5,CASTFTLGAGGEAFF,TGTGCCAGCACCTTTACTTTGGGGGCAGGGGGTGAAGCTTTCTTT
TRBD2,once,TRBJ2-3,TRBV11-1,CASSFPRGSADTQYF,TGTGCCAGCAGCTTCCCGCGCGGGAGTGCAGATACGCAGTATTTT
TRBD1,.,TRBJ1-1,TRBV5-1,CASSARTGGRNTEAFF,TGCGCCAGCAGCGCCCGGACAGGGGGCAGGAACACTGAAGCTTTCTTT
.,.,TRBJ2-7,TRBV29-1,CSVETDSPYEQYF,TGCAGCGTTGAGACGGACAGCCCCTACGAGCAGTACTTC
.,.,TRBJ1-2,TRBV6-1,CASSEAHSDYGYTF,TGTGCCAGCAGTGAAGCGCATTCAGACTATGGCTACACCTTC
.,.,TRBJ1-2,TRBV7-9,CASSLEARANDGYTF,TGTGCCAGCAGCCTTGAGGCCAGGGCAAACGATGGCTACACCTTC
.,few,TRBJ2-1,TRBV5-5,CASSNTQGQYNEQFF,TGTGCCAGCAGCAACACCCAGGGACAATACAATGAGCAGTTCTTC
.,.,TRBJ2-5,TRBV13,CASSLGFRGVERTQYF,TGTGCCAGCAGCTTAGGCTTTCGCGGTGTGGAGCGGACCCAGTACTTC
.,few,TRBJ2-7,TRBV5-5,CASSLNGGPYEQYF,TGTGCCAGCAGCTTGAACGGAGGCCCCTACGAGCAGTACTTC
.,.,TRBJ2-7,TRBV6-5,CASSFSTGYEQYF,TGTGCCAGCAGTTTTTCGACAGGCTACGAGCAGTACTTC